This is a list of T cell receptor beta chains from one sample in a study of blood T cell repertoires in COVID-19. Sequencing was performed with immunoSEQ multiplex PCR; in TCRdb, only in-frame clones are kept and a portion is missing. The sample has fewer than 200,000 clones; about 88% are singletons. The sample comprised peripheral blood. Receptors were obtained from a man aged 35 to 55 with acute or convalescent COVID-19. The CDR3 runs from the conserved cysteine through the conserved F or W. The order of the fields is V gene, J gene, D gene, clone size, CDR3 DNA, CDR3 protein. The D gene is left open where the match is weak. Size tells how often a clone was seen (once, few, many) or the class of an expanded clone, and some rows leave it out.

TRBV5-1	TRBJ1-6	.	few	TGCGCCAGCAGCTCCCTTCCGGCACAGGGCCGCCAACTCAATTATAATTCACCCCTCCACTTT	CASSSLPAQGRQLNYNSPLHF
TRBV2	TRBJ1-3	.	.	TGTGCCAGCGCGTTAGGGGCTGGAAACACCATATATTTT	CASALGAGNTIYF
TRBV5-1	TRBJ2-4	.	few	TGCGCCAGCAGCTTGGCCGGGGAAAACATTCAGTACTTC	CASSLAGENIQYF
TRBV7-2	TRBJ2-7	.	.	TGTGCCAGCAGCTTAGAGGCAGGGAAGTCCTACGAGCAGTACTTC	CASSLEAGKSYEQYF
TRBV28	TRBJ1-2	TRBD1	once	TGTGCCACCTGGACAGGGGGCCGGTATGGCTACACCTTC	CATWTGGRYGYTF
TRBV7-2	TRBJ1-2	TRBD1	.	TGTGCCAGCAGCCCCCGACAGGGCGGTACCGATAGCTACACCTTC	CASSPRQGGTDSYTF
TRBV28	TRBJ1-4	TRBD1	.	TGTGCCAGCAGTTCCCCCGACAGGGGGCTAAAGGAAAAACTGTTTTTT	CASSSPDRGLKEKLFF
TRBV6-2/TRBV6-3	TRBJ2-3	.	once	TGTGCCAGCAGTTCTGGTACAGACACAGATACGCAGTATTTT	CASSSGTDTDTQYF
TRBV7-3	TRBJ2-7	TRBD1	.	TGTGCCAGCAGCTTGCAGGGGGACAGAGGTTTAGAGCAGTACTTC	CASSLQGDRGLEQYF
TRBV29-1	TRBJ1-1	.	once	TGCAGCGTTGAAGATCGCTACAGGGAGACGAACACTGAAGCTTTCTTT	CSVEDRYRETNTEAFF
TRBV2	TRBJ2-2	TRBD2	once	TGTGCCAGCCTGAAAGGGAGTTTCCGGGGGGCCGGGGAGCTGTTTTTT	CASLKGSFRGAGELFF
TRBV19	TRBJ1-5	TRBD1	.	TGTGCCAGTAGCAATCTCGACAGGGCTGGTCAGCCCCAGCATTTT	CASSNLDRAGQPQHF
TRBV11-2	TRBJ2-7	TRBD2	.	TGTGCCAGCAGCTTACACTCCGGGACTAGCTATGAGCAGTACTTC	CASSLHSGTSYEQYF
TRBV9	TRBJ1-5	.	.	TGTGCCAGCAGCCCGGGAGGGGGGTCCATTCAGCCCCAGCATTTT	CASSPGGGSIQPQHF
TRBV1	TRBJ2-2	.	.	TGCACCAGCAGCCAAGATGAGGCTAGCGGGGGTCACCGGGGAGCTGTTTTT	CTSSQDEASGGHRGAVF
TRBV12-5	TRBJ2-5	TRBD2	.	TGTGCTAGTGGTTTGTCCCTCGCCTCTAGCGGGGGGGAGACCCAGTACTTC	CASGLSLASSGGETQYF
TRBV2	TRBJ2-1	.	.	TGTGCCAGCGGGGGCACCTACAATGAGCAGTTCTTC	CASGGTYNEQFF
TRBV12-3/TRBV12-4	TRBJ1-6	.	.	TGTGCCAGCAGGTCAACAGGGAATTCACCCCTCCACTTT	CASRSTGNSPLHF
TRBV30	TRBJ1-6	.	.	TGTGCCTGGAGTCTAAATTCACCCCTCCACTTT	CAWSLNSPLHF
TRBV5-1	TRBJ1-6	.	once	TGCGCCAGCAGCTTGGGGACAATAGGGTCCTATAATTCACCCCTCCACTTT	CASSLGTIGSYNSPLHF
TRBV6-5	TRBJ2-7	.	.	TGTGCCAGCAGGCCGAGGGGGATCCGCTCCTACGAGCAGTACTTC	CASRPRGIRSYEQYF
TRBV13	TRBJ1-2	.	.	TGTGCCAGCAGCCGAGAGGGGGACTATGGCTACACCTTC	CASSREGDYGYTF
TRBV10-3	TRBJ2-7	.	.	TGTGCCATCAGTGAGCAGGGGTTCCACGAGCAGTACTTC	CAISEQGFHEQYF
TRBV28	TRBJ2-7	.	.	TGTGCCAGCAGTGACGCGGGCAGAACCTACGAGCAGTACTTC	CASSDAGRTYEQYF
TRBV6-6	TRBJ2-7	TRBD2	.	TGTGCCAGCAGAGGAAGAGCGGGGGGGGGCTACGAGCAGTACTTC	CASRGRAGGGYEQYF
TRBV20-1	TRBJ2-7	.	.	TGCAGTGCTACCCGGGACTACGAGCAGTACTTC	CSATRDYEQYF
TRBV5-6	TRBJ2-3	.	.	TGTGCCAGCAGCTTGCCCGGGTCTGCTAGCACAGATACGCAGTATTTT	CASSLPGSASTDTQYF
TRBV2	TRBJ1-2	.	.	TGTGCCTTTGGGGAGGGCTACACCTTC	CAFGEGYTF
TRBV4-3	TRBJ2-6	.	.	TGCGCCAGCAGCCAAGATTTTCAGGGGGGAACCGGGGCCAACGTCCTGACTTTC	CASSQDFQGGTGANVLTF
TRBV5-4	TRBJ1-5	.	.	TGTGCCAGCAGCCCTGCGCCCGGGGGGCCCCAGCATTTT	CASSPAPGGPQHF
TRBV7-8	TRBJ2-5	TRBD1	.	TGTGCCAGCAGTCCATCTCGGGACAGGGGATTGGAGACCCAGTACTTC	CASSPSRDRGLETQYF
TRBV25-1	TRBJ2-7	.	.	TGTGCCAGCAGTGAATACAGGCCAGGGGTCGACGAGCAGTACTTC	CASSEYRPGVDEQYF
TRBV2	TRBJ2-5	.	once	TGTGCCAGCACCACCAACAGCGGAGAGACCCAGTACTTC	CASTTNSGETQYF
TRBV5-6	TRBJ1-3	.	.	TGTGCCAGCAGCCTCAGGAGGGTCTCTGGAAACACCATATATTTT	CASSLRRVSGNTIYF
TRBV18	TRBJ2-5	TRBD1	.	TGTGCCAGCTCGACAGGGAACCAAGAGACCCAGTACTTC	CASSTGNQETQYF
TRBV7-2	TRBJ1-3	.	once	TGTGCCAGCAGCTTCGAGGGTGTCGGAAACACCATATATTTT	CASSFEGVGNTIYF
TRBV6-1	TRBJ1-1	.	.	TGTGCCAGCAGTGAATCTAGGCCGGGGACTGAAGCTTTCTTT	CASSESRPGTEAFF
TRBV28	TRBJ2-3	.	once	TGTGCCAGCAGTCTCCTGGATCGTTTGGGGAGTACAGATACGCAGTATTTT	CASSLLDRLGSTDTQYF
TRBV3-1/TRBV3-2	TRBJ1-2	TRBD1	.	TGTGCCAGCAGCCAAGATCGCAGGCGGTCCTCCACAGGGGAGGATGGCTACACCTTC	CASSQDRRRSSTGEDGYTF
TRBV10-2	TRBJ1-1	.	.	TGCGCCAGCCGCGGGAACACTGAAGCTTTCTTT	CASRGNTEAFF